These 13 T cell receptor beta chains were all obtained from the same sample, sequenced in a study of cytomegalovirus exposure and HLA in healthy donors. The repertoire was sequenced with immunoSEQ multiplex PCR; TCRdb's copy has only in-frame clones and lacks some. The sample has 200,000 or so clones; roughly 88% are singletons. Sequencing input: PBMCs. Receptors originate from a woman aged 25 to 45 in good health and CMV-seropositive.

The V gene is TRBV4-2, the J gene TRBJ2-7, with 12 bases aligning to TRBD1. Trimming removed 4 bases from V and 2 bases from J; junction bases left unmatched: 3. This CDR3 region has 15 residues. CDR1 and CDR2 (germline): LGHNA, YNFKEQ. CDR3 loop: CASSPGQGATYEQYF. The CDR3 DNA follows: TGTGCCAGCAGCCCGGGACAGGGGGCAACCTACGAGCAGTACTTC.

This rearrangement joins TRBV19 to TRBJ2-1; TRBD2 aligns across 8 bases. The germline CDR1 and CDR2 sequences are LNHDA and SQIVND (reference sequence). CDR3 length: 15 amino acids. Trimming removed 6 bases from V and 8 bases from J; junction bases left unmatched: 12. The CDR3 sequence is CASRSGRAGSYEQFF. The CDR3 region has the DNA TGTGCCAGTAGGTCCGGGAGGGCCGGATCTTATGAGCAGTTCTTC.

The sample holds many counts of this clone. The chain's CDR3 is CASSTHFRGRRDQPQHF. As DNA, the CDR3 is TGTGCCAGTAGCACACATTTCAGGGGGCGTAGGGATCAGCCCCAGCATTTT. The chain recombines TRBV19 with TRBJ1-5; 8 bases are shared with TRBD1. Germline lookup yields CDR1 LNHDA and CDR2 SQIVND (reference sequence). The junction had 15 bases not matched to a gene; V was cut back by 6 bases and J by 5 bases. The CDR3 length is 17 residues.

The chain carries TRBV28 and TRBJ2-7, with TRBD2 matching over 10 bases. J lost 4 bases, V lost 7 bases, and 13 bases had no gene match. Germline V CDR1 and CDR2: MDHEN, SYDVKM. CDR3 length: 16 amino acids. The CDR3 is CASIQRRASGSYEQYF. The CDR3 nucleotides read TGTGCCAGCATCCAAAGGAGGGCTAGCGGGAGTTACGAGCAGTACTTC.

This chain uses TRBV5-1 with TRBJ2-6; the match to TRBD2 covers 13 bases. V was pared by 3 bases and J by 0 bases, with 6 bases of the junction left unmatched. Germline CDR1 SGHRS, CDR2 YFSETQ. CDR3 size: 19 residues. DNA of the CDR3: TGCGCCAGCAGCTGGACGGGACTAGCGGGAACCTCTGGGGCCAACGTCCTGACTTTC. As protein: CASSWTGLAGTSGANVLTF.

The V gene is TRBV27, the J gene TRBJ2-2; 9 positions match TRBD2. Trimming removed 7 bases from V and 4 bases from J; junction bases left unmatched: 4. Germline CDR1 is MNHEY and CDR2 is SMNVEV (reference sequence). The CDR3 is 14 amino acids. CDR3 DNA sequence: TGTGCCAGCACCGGGACTAGCCGCACCGGGGAGCTGTTTTTT. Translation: CASTGTSRTGELFF.

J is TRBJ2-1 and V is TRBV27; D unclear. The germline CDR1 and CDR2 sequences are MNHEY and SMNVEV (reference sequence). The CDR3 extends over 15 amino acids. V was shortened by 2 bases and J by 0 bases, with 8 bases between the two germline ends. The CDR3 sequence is CASSLGGFSYNEQFF. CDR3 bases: TGTGCCAGCAGTTTAGGCGGTTTCTCCTACAATGAGCAGTTCTTC.

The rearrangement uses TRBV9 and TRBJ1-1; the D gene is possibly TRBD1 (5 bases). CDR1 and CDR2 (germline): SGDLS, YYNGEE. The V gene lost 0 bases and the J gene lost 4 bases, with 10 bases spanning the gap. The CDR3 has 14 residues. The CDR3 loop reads CASSVEGQSTEAFF. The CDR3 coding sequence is TGTGCCAGCAGCGTAGAGGGGCAAAGCACTGAAGCTTTCTTT.

In DNA form, the CDR3 reads TGTGCCAGCAGTTCCCCGGACAGGAACTACGAGCAGTACTTC. It translates to CASSSPDRNYEQYF. The chain employs TRBV28 and TRBJ2-7, with 7 bases fitting TRBD1. Germline V gene sequence: CDR1 MDHEN, CDR2 SYDVKM. This CDR3 region has 14 residues. Losses at the gene ends were 4 bases for V and 3 bases for J; bases not matched to a gene: 6.

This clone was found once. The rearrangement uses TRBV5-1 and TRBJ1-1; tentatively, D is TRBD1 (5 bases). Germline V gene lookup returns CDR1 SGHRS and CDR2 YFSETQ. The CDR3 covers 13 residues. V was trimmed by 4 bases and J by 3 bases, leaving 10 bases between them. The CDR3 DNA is TGCGCCAGCAGCAAAGTCAGGGACACTGAAGCTTTCTTT. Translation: CASSKVRDTEAFF.

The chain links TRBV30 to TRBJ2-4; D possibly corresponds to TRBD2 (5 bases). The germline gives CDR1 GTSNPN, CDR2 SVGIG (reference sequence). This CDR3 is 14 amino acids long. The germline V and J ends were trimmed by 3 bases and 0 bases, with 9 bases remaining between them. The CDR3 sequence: CAWRVRGAKNIQYF. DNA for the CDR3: TGTGCCTGGAGGGTTCGGGGAGCCAAAAACATTCAGTACTTC.

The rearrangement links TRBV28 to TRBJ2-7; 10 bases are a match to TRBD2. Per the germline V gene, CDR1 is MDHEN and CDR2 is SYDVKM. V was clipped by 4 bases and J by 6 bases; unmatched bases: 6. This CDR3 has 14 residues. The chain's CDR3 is CASSSRLAGGEQYF. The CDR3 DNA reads TGTGCCAGCAGTTCACGACTAGCGGGCGGCGAGCAGTACTTC.

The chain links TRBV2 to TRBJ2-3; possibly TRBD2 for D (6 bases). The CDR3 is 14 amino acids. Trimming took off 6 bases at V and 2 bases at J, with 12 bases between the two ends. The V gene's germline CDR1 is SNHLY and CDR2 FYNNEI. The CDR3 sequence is CASSLGLLTDTQYF. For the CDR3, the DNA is TGTGCCAGCAGCTTGGGACTTCTCACAGATACGCAGTATTTT.